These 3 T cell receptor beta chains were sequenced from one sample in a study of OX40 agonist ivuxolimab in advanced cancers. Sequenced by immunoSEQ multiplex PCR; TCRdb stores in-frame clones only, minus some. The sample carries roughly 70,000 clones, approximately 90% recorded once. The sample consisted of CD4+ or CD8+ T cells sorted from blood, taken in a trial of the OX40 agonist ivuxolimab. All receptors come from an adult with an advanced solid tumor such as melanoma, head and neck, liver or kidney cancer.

For the CDR3, the DNA is TGTGCCAGTAGTGAACAGGGAGAGCAGCCCCAGCATTTT. This encodes CASSEQGEQPQHF. The rearrangement links TRBV19 to TRBJ1-5, with TRBD1 as a possible D gene (6 bases). Germline CDR1 is LNHDA and CDR2 is SQIVND (reference sequence). V was clipped by 5 bases and J by 7 bases, with 12 bases between them. CDR3 size: 13 residues.

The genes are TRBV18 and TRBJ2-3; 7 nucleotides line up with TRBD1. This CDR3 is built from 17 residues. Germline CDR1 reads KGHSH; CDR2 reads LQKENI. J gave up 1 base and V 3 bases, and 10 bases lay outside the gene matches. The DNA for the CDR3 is TGTGCCAGCTCACCTAACCAACAGGGGTTTGGCACAGATACGCAGTATTTT. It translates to CASSPNQQGFGTDTQYF.

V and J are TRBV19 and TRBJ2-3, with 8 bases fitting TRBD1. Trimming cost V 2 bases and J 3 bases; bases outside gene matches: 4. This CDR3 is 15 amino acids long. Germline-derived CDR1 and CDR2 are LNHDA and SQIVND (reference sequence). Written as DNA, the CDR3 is TGTGCCAGTAGTATACAGGGGGCGCGGACAGATACGCAGTATTTT. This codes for CASSIQGARTDTQYF.